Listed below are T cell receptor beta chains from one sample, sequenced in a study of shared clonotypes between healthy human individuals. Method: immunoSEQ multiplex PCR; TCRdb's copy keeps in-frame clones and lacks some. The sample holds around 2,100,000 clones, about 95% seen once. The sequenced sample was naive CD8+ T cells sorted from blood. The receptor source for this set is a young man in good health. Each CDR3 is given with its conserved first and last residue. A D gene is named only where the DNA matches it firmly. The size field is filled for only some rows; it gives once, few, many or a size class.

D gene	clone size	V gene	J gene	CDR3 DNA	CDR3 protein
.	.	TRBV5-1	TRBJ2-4	TGCGCCAGCACCGTGGACAGTCTGGCGGGCGTTCAGTACTTC	CASTVDSLAGVQYF
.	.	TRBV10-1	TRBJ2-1	TGCGCCAGCAGTGAGTCGGATGGTTTGGCAGACAATGAGCAGTTCTTC	CASSESDGLADNEQFF
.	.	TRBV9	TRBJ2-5	TGTGCCAGCAGCGTCGGCGACATCCAAGAGACCCAGTACTTC	CASSVGDIQETQYF
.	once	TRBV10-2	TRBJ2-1	TGCGCCAGCAGTGAGTCTCGGGAGAATGAGCAGTTCTTC	CASSESRENEQFF
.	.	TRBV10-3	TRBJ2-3	TGTGCCATCAGTGAGGGACCGCCCGGAGGCACAGATACGCAGTATTTT	CAISEGPPGGTDTQYF
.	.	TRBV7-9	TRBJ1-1	TGTGCCAGCAGCTTCTTAGAGGGCGACACTGAAGCTTTCTTT	CASSFLEGDTEAFF
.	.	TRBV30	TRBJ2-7	TGTGCCTGGAATCTAGGGGGCTCCTACGAGCAGTACTTC	CAWNLGGSYEQYF
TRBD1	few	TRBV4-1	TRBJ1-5	TGCGCCAGCAGCCAAGTGGGACAGGGCCAGCCCCAGCATTTT	CASSQVGQGQPQHF
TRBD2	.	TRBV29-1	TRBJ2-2	TGCAGCGTTGCCGCGGGAGGGATAAGCACCGGGGAGCTGTTTTTT	CSVAAGGISTGELFF
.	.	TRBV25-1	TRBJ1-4	TGTGCCAGCGGATTATCGGGGGGCGGTGGTGAAAAACTGTTTTTT	CASGLSGGGGEKLFF
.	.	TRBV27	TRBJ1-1	TGTGCCAGCAGTATCCGGGACTCGGTAACTGAAGCTTTCTTT	CASSIRDSVTEAFF
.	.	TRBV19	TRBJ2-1	TGTGCCAGTAGTATAGATTCGAGCTCCTACAATGAGCAGTTCTTC	CASSIDSSSYNEQFF
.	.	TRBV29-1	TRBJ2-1	TGCAGCGTTATCCCCGGACTCCATCTAGAGCAGTTCTTC	CSVIPGLHLEQFF
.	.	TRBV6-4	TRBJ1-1	TGTGCCAGCAGGGCGGGAGGGGCGAACACTGAAGCTTTCTTT	CASRAGGANTEAFF
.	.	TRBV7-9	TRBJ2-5	TGTGCCAGCAGCTTACCTCGGGGTCAGGGACAAGAGACCCAGTACTTC	CASSLPRGQGQETQYF
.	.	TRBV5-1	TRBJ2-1	TGCGCCAGCAGCCTTCTCGGAGGGGGGAATGAGCAGTTCTTC	CASSLLGGGNEQFF
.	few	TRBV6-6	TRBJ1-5	TGTGCCAGCGGTTGGGAGAGAGGAAATCAGCCCCAGCATTTT	CASGWERGNQPQHF
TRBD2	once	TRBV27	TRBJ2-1	TGTGCCAGCAGTGGACTAGCGATAGGTGAGCAGTTCTTC	CASSGLAIGEQFF
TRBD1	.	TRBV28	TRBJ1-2	TGTGCCATTACAGGGGGCGCAGGGGCAGAAACCTTC	CAITGGAGAETF
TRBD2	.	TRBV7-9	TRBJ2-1	TGTGCCAGCAGCCCATTTTTAGCGGGAGGGGGCTACAATGAGCAGTTCTTC	CASSPFLAGGGYNEQFF
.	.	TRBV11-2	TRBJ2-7	TGTGCCAGCAGCTTAGTTTCCCAGTGGGAGCAGTACTTC	CASSLVSQWEQYF
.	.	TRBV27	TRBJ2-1	TGTGCCACCTTGGACACGAAGACCCTAAATGAGCAGTTCTTC	CATLDTKTLNEQFF
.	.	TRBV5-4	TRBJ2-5	TGTGCCAGCAGCCACGGAGGCGTCCAAGAGACCCAGTACTTC	CASSHGGVQETQYF
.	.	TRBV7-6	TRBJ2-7	TGTGCCAGCAGCACCGTCGGGGGTGACTACGAGCAGTACTTC	CASSTVGGDYEQYF
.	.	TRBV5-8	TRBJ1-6	TGTGCCAGCAGCGCTGACAGCTCCTATAATTCACCCCTCCACTTT	CASSADSSYNSPLHF
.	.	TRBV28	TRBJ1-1	TGTGCCAGCAGTTTTAGGGGGGGGAACACTGAAGCTTTCTTT	CASSFRGGNTEAFF
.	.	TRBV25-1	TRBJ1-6	TGTGCCTCCGGTGGGACCTATCAAGCGGTCCTCCACTTT	CASGGTYQAVLHF
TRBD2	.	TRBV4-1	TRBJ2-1	TGCGCCAGCAGCCAAGGGGCGGGGGGCGGTAAGTTCTTC	CASSQGAGGGKFF
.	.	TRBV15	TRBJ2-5	TGTGCCACCAGCAGTGCAGACGAGACCCAGTACTTC	CATSSADETQYF
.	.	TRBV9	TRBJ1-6	TGTGCCAGCAGCGTATCGGGGGGTAATTCACCCCTCCACTTT	CASSVSGGNSPLHF
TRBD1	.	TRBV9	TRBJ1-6	TGTGCCAGCAGCGGACAGGGATTTTATAATTCACCCCTCCACTTT	CASSGQGFYNSPLHF
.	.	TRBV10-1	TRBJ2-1	TGCGCCAGCAGTGAGTCTACGGGGGGCCTTTACAATGAGCAGTTCTTC	CASSESTGGLYNEQFF
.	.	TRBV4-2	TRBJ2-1	TGTGCCAGCAGCCCAGGGTCCTCCTCCTACAATGAGCAGTTCTTC	CASSPGSSSYNEQFF